A single sample is the source of the 14 T cell receptor beta chains below, sequenced in a study of CD8 T cells in ankylosing spondylitis. Study-level results: Ankylosing spondylitis blood appeared to carry a characteristic TCR beta motif of roughly eight highly homologous variants.

Their cognate antigens are unknown. TCRdb re-derived calls from the 5' RACE reads in MiXCR, one entry per CDR3 protein. The sample shows 300,000 to 400,000 distinct CDR3 sequences, 20% to 25% of them seen only once. Material for sequencing was blood, either unsorted or a sorted T cell fraction (not recorded which). These receptors all come from a male donor with ankylosing spondylitis.

V usage is TRBV20-1 and J usage is TRBJ2-3; D remains unclear. The CDR3 extends over 14 amino acids. Germline values: CDR1 DFQATT, CDR2 SNEGSKA (reference sequence). The V end was cut by 5 bases, the J end by 0 bases, with 12 bases between. CDR3 loop: CSARTETSTDTQYF. As DNA, the CDR3 is TGCAGTGCTCGGACGGAAACTAGCACAGATACGCAGTATTTT.

This clonotype was seen only a few times. This rearrangement joins TRBV5-1 to TRBJ1-2; no clear D gene. This CDR3 region has 15 residues. CDR1 SGHRS and CDR2 YFSETQ come from the germline V gene. The germline V and J ends were trimmed by 2 bases and 0 bases, with 11 bases remaining between them. The CDR3: CASSLLSDANYGYTF. The CDR3 bases are TGCGCCAGCAGCTTATTAAGCGATGCTAACTATGGCTACACCTTC.

This clonotype was picked up many times. The V call is TRBV7-2, the J call TRBJ2-2; TRBD1 agrees at 7 bases. Germline V gives CDR1 SGHTA, CDR2 FQGNSA. V shed 1 base and J 5 bases; nucleotides not matched to a gene: 10. The CDR3 sequence is 17 residues long. The CDR3 sequence is CASSLGGRQGRTGELFF. In DNA, the CDR3 is TGTGCCAGCAGCTTAGGAGGTAGACAGGGACGTACCGGGGAGCTGTTTTTT.

The CDR3 DNA is TGCAGTGCTAGTGTTAGCGGGGGGATCTACGAGCAGTACTTC. Translating it yields CSASVSGGIYEQYF. The V call is TRBV20-1, the J call TRBJ2-7, with 10 bases aligning to TRBD2. The CDR3 spans 14 residues. CDR1 and CDR2 from the germline V gene are DFQATT and SNEGSKA (reference sequence). V was pared by 3 bases and J by 3 bases, with 5 bases of the junction left unmatched.

The V call is TRBV5-1, the J call TRBJ2-7; tentative D call: TRBD1 (5 bases). CDR1 and CDR2 from the germline V gene are SGHRS and YFSETQ. The CDR3 is 15 residues long. The V end lost 0 bases, the J end lost 2 bases, and 12 bases lay between the germline ends. The CDR3 DNA sequence: TGCGCCAGCAGCTTGGGGGGCCAGGTTCCCTACGAGCAGTACTTC. Protein product: CASSLGGQVPYEQYF.

This clonotype showed up just a few times. The chain joins TRBV13 to TRBJ2-1, with 10 bases matching TRBD1. V was pared by 5 bases and J by 14 bases, with 6 bases of the junction left unmatched. This CDR3 is 12 amino acids long. Germline CDR1 PRHDT, CDR2 FYEKMQ (reference sequence). The CDR3 coding sequence is TGTGCCAGCAGCCGACACGGACAGGGGGAGTTCTTC. Translation: CASSRHGQGEFF.

The chain couples TRBV15 to TRBJ2-5; the D gene is possibly TRBD1 (6 bases). The CDR3 has 17 amino acids. V shed 0 bases and J shed 4 bases, with 18 bases lying between them. The germline CDR1 and CDR2 sequences are LNHNV and YYDKDF (reference sequence). CDR3 bases: TGTGCCACCAGCAGAGATTTGCCCTCAGGGGAAGTAGAGACCCAGTACTTC. It encodes CATSRDLPSGEVETQYF.

The CDR3 sequence is CSVAMVGNYEQYF. The CDR3 nucleotides are TGCAGCGTTGCGATGGTGGGGAACTACGAGCAGTACTTC. The chain couples TRBV29-1 to TRBJ2-7, with no clear D. The CDR3 runs 13 residues. V was shortened by 4 bases and J by 3 bases, with 13 bases between the two germline ends. Germline CDR1 reads SQVTM; CDR2 reads ANQGSEA.

This clonotype was seen repeatedly, ten times or more. This chain connects TRBV10-3 to TRBJ2-1; possibly TRBD1 for D (5 bases). V was trimmed by 10 bases and J by 4 bases, leaving 17 bases between them. Germline V gives CDR1 ENHRY, CDR2 SYGVKD. There are 14 residues in the CDR3. CDR3 in DNA: TGTGCCACCAATGGCAGACAGCAATACAATGAGCAGTTCTTC. Amino acids: CATNGRQQYNEQFF.

The chain links TRBV27 to TRBJ2-2, with a tentative D call TRBD1 (6 bases). Trimming removed 5 bases at V and 3 bases at J, with 16 bases between. There are 16 residues in the CDR3. The V gene's germline CDR1 is MNHEY and CDR2 SMNVEV (reference sequence). The CDR3 here is CASSPPSRGDTGELFF. The CDR3, as DNA: TGTGCCAGCAGTCCCCCCTCCAGGGGAGACACCGGGGAGCTGTTTTTT.

J is TRBJ1-6 and V is TRBV7-9; D is possibly TRBD1 (5 bases). The germline V and J ends were trimmed by 6 bases and 8 bases, with 11 bases remaining between them. CDR3 length equals 13 residues. Germline assignment: CDR1 SEHNR and CDR2 FQNEAQ (reference sequence). The CDR3 DNA is TGTGCCAGCAGTCTTTCGGGGGATTCACCCCTCCACTTT. Translation gives CASSLSGDSPLHF.

In this sample, this clonotype turned up a few times. This rearrangement joins TRBV6-5 to TRBJ2-3; D is undetermined. Germline CDR1 and CDR2: MNHEY and SVGAGI. CDR3 length equals 14 residues. Trimming removed 2 bases from V and 2 bases from J, with 8 bases in between. The CDR3 DNA reads as TGTGCCAGCAGTTACGGTATCCCCACAGATACGCAGTATTTT. This sequence encodes CASSYGIPTDTQYF.

The chain has TRBV5-1 and TRBJ2-2; no firm D call. Germline CDR1 SGHRS, CDR2 YFSETQ. The length of the CDR3 is 12 residues. The V gene lost 3 bases and the J gene lost 5 bases, with 5 bases spanning the gap. CDR3 nucleotides: TGCGCCAGCAGCTGGCTGACCGGGGAGCTGTTTTTT. Protein sequence: CASSWLTGELFF.

The chain combines TRBV10-3 with TRBJ1-4, with 7 positions matching TRBD1. This CDR3 has 12 amino acids. Trimming at V came to 8 bases and at J to 4 bases, leaving 1 base not matched to a gene. The germline CDR1 and CDR2 sequences are ENHRY and SYGVKD. The CDR3 nucleotides are TGTGCCATCCAGGGGGGTAATGAAAAACTGTTTTTT. Encoded protein: CAIQGGNEKLFF.